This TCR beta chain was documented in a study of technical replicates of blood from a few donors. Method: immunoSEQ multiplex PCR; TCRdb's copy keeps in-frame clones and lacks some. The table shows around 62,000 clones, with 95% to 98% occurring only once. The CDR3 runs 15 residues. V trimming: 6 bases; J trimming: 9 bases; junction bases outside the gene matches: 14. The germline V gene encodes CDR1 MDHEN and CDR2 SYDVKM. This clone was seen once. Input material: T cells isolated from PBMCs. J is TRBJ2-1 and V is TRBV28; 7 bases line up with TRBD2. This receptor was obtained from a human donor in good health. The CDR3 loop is CASSRPGLPSGEQFF. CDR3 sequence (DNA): TGTGCCAGCAGCCGCCCGGGACTACCATCGGGTGAGCAGTTCTTC.